A selection of T cell receptor beta chains follows, all from one sample in a study of tissue T cells after allogeneic stem cell transplantation. The protocol was immunoSEQ multiplex PCR, while the TCRdb copy is restricted to in-frame clones and leaves out a portion. The sample includes about 9,700 clones, 50% to 80% of them seen just once. The material sequenced was tissue from the ileum, taken at autopsy. These TCRs come from a woman between 18 and 55 years old with breast cancer. CDR3s include the opening cysteine and the closing phenylalanine or tryptophan. The order of the fields is clone size, D gene, J gene, V gene, CDR3 DNA, CDR3 protein. A D gene is named only where the DNA matches it firmly. Some rows have no size entry. The others give once, few or many, or a class for an expanded clone.

clone size: -
D gene: TRBD2
J gene: TRBJ2-5
V gene: TRBV11-1
CDR3 DNA: TGTGCCAGCAGCTATAGCGGGGGGGCCTTCGAGACCCAGTACTTC
CDR3 protein: CASSYSGGAFETQYF

clone size: -
D gene: -
J gene: TRBJ1-4
V gene: TRBV23-1
CDR3 DNA: TGCGCCAGCAGTCGCCCCGGTGTGCTTAATGAAAAACTGTTTTTT
CDR3 protein: CASSRPGVLNEKLFF

clone size: -
D gene: TRBD1
J gene: TRBJ1-1
V gene: TRBV2
CDR3 DNA: TGTGCCAGCAGTGTAGTGACAGGGCCCACTGAAGCTTTCTTT
CDR3 protein: CASSVVTGPTEAFF

clone size: -
D gene: -
J gene: TRBJ2-1
V gene: TRBV24-1
CDR3 DNA: TGTGCCACCAGTGATTTGGTGGTTAGGGGAGGGGGAGGCTCCTACAATGAGCAGTTCTTC
CDR3 protein: CATSDLVVRGGGGSYNEQFF

clone size: -
D gene: -
J gene: TRBJ1-2
V gene: TRBV19
CDR3 DNA: TGTGCCAGTAGTAAGTCGGCAGGGGAGACGGGCTACACCTTC
CDR3 protein: CASSKSAGETGYTF

clone size: -
D gene: -
J gene: TRBJ2-2
V gene: TRBV11-2
CDR3 DNA: TGTGCCAGCAGCGGTCGGACCGGGGAGCTGTTTTTT
CDR3 protein: CASSGRTGELFF

clone size: -
D gene: -
J gene: TRBJ1-1
V gene: TRBV2
CDR3 DNA: TGTGCCGGTTGGCTCATGAACACTGAAGCTTTCTTT
CDR3 protein: CAGWLMNTEAFF

clone size: once
D gene: -
J gene: TRBJ2-7
V gene: TRBV28
CDR3 DNA: TGTGCCAGCAGACCTCAGGGGGGAGGTGAGCAGTACTTC
CDR3 protein: CASRPQGGGEQYF

clone size: -
D gene: -
J gene: TRBJ2-6
V gene: TRBV6-4
CDR3 DNA: TGTGCCAGCAGTGACGAGGTCGGTGATGGGGCCAACGTCCTGACTTTC
CDR3 protein: CASSDEVGDGANVLTF

clone size: medium-sized
D gene: TRBD1
J gene: TRBJ2-7
V gene: TRBV30
CDR3 DNA: TGTGCCTGGAGCGGGACAGTACACTCCTACGAGCAGTACTTC
CDR3 protein: CAWSGTVHSYEQYF

clone size: -
D gene: TRBD2
J gene: TRBJ2-5
V gene: TRBV7-9
CDR3 DNA: TGTGCCAGCAGCCCAGGGACTATCCAAGAGACCCAGTACTTC
CDR3 protein: CASSPGTIQETQYF

clone size: -
D gene: -
J gene: TRBJ2-1
V gene: TRBV7-9
CDR3 DNA: TGTGCCAGCAGCGTTGGGGGGACCAATGAGCAGTTCTTC
CDR3 protein: CASSVGGTNEQFF

clone size: -
D gene: -
J gene: TRBJ2-7
V gene: TRBV4-3
CDR3 DNA: TGCGCCAGCAGCCCCGACCAAGGGTACGAGCAGTACTTC
CDR3 protein: CASSPDQGYEQYF

clone size: -
D gene: TRBD1
J gene: TRBJ2-1
V gene: TRBV30
CDR3 DNA: TGTGCCTGGAACCGGGACAGGTGGCACAATGAGCAGTTCTTC
CDR3 protein: CAWNRDRWHNEQFF

clone size: -
D gene: -
J gene: TRBJ1-1
V gene: TRBV15
CDR3 DNA: TGTGCCACCAGCAGTCTTAAGGGGGACACTGAAGCTTTCTTT
CDR3 protein: CATSSLKGDTEAFF

clone size: -
D gene: TRBD2
J gene: TRBJ2-1
V gene: TRBV11-2
CDR3 DNA: TGTGCCAGCAGCCCGAGGGGTAGCGGGCGACGAACCTACAATGAGCAGTTCTTC
CDR3 protein: CASSPRGSGRRTYNEQFF

clone size: once
D gene: TRBD1
J gene: TRBJ1-1
V gene: TRBV15
CDR3 DNA: TGTGCCACCAGCAGGGCTGGGACAGTAGCTGAAGCTTTCTTT
CDR3 protein: CATSRAGTVAEAFF

clone size: -
D gene: -
J gene: TRBJ2-7
V gene: TRBV7-2
CDR3 DNA: TGTGCCAGCAGCCCCGACTATGGGGGAAGCTACGAGCAGTACTTC
CDR3 protein: CASSPDYGGSYEQYF

clone size: -
D gene: TRBD2
J gene: TRBJ2-3
V gene: TRBV19
CDR3 DNA: TGTGCCAGTAGACGGCCGGGACTAGCGGGCCCTAGCACAGATACGCAGTATTTT
CDR3 protein: CASRRPGLAGPSTDTQYF

clone size: -
D gene: -
J gene: TRBJ2-5
V gene: TRBV30
CDR3 DNA: TGTGCCTGGAGGGCCTGGAATCAAGAGACCCAGTACTTC
CDR3 protein: CAWRAWNQETQYF

clone size: -
D gene: -
J gene: TRBJ1-6
V gene: TRBV20-1
CDR3 DNA: TGCAGTGCCGCCCCCCCCCTCCACTTT
CDR3 protein: CSAAPPLHF

clone size: large
D gene: -
J gene: TRBJ1-1
V gene: TRBV15
CDR3 DNA: TGTGCCACCAGCAGGCTAGTGAACACTGAAGCTTTCTTT
CDR3 protein: CATSRLVNTEAFF

clone size: -
D gene: -
J gene: TRBJ2-7
V gene: TRBV7-9
CDR3 DNA: TGTGCCAGCAGCTCTGCGCCCGAGGTCGAGCAGTACTTC
CDR3 protein: CASSSAPEVEQYF

clone size: -
D gene: -
J gene: TRBJ1-6
V gene: TRBV9
CDR3 DNA: TGTGCCAGCAGCGCTGCACAGGGAAATTGGTCACCCCTCCACTTT
CDR3 protein: CASSAAQGNWSPLHF

clone size: medium-sized
D gene: TRBD2
J gene: TRBJ2-3
V gene: TRBV6-5
CDR3 DNA: TGTGCCAGCAGACTCCTCAGGCTAGCGGGGATGCAGTATTTT
CDR3 protein: CASRLLRLAGMQYF

clone size: -
D gene: -
J gene: TRBJ2-1
V gene: TRBV29-1
CDR3 DNA: TGCAGCGTAAATGGAGGGACTGAGCAGTTCTTC
CDR3 protein: CSVNGGTEQFF

clone size: once
D gene: TRBD1
J gene: TRBJ2-3
V gene: TRBV10-3
CDR3 DNA: TGTGCCATCAGCCTGGACAGGGTGGACGATACGCAGTATTTT
CDR3 protein: CAISLDRVDDTQYF

clone size: -
D gene: TRBD2
J gene: TRBJ2-1
V gene: TRBV7-3
CDR3 DNA: TGTGCCAGCAGCCCTATAGCGGGAACCTACAATGAGCAGTTCTTC
CDR3 protein: CASSPIAGTYNEQFF

clone size: few
D gene: TRBD1
J gene: TRBJ2-1
V gene: TRBV6-5
CDR3 DNA: TGTGCCAGCACACGACAGGGCCTACACAATGAGCAGTTCTTC
CDR3 protein: CASTRQGLHNEQFF

clone size: -
D gene: -
J gene: TRBJ1-1
V gene: TRBV5-4
CDR3 DNA: TGTGCCAGCAGGGAAGGGTCGCACACTGAAGCTTTCTTT
CDR3 protein: CASREGSHTEAFF

clone size: few
D gene: TRBD2
J gene: TRBJ2-5
V gene: TRBV19
CDR3 DNA: TGTGCCAGTACCCGGACTAGCGGGAGCCAAGAGACCCAGTACTTC
CDR3 protein: CASTRTSGSQETQYF

clone size: -
D gene: -
J gene: TRBJ1-2
V gene: TRBV30
CDR3 DNA: TGTGCCTGGAGTGTGACTGAGACTAACTATGGCTACACCTTC
CDR3 protein: CAWSVTETNYGYTF

clone size: -
D gene: -
J gene: TRBJ1-1
V gene: TRBV4-3
CDR3 DNA: TGCGCCAGCAGCCAAGAGTTCCTGGGGGCGGGGGGCGCTGAAGCTTTCTTT
CDR3 protein: CASSQEFLGAGGAEAFF

clone size: -
D gene: -
J gene: TRBJ2-7
V gene: TRBV7-9
CDR3 DNA: TGTGCCAGCAGGAGTCCCTTGGGGGGCGAGCAGTACTTC
CDR3 protein: CASRSPLGGEQYF

clone size: -
D gene: -
J gene: TRBJ2-7
V gene: TRBV5-4
CDR3 DNA: TGTGCCAGCAGCAAGGCGGGACAGATCTACGAGCAGTACTTC
CDR3 protein: CASSKAGQIYEQYF

clone size: -
D gene: TRBD2
J gene: TRBJ2-1
V gene: TRBV27
CDR3 DNA: TGTGCCAGCCACGCAGTAGCGGGGACATACAATGAGCAGTTCTTC
CDR3 protein: CASHAVAGTYNEQFF

clone size: -
D gene: TRBD1
J gene: TRBJ2-3
V gene: TRBV5-1
CDR3 DNA: TGCGCCAGCAGCGAGGGGGGGACAGGGACAGATACGCAGTATTTT
CDR3 protein: CASSEGGTGTDTQYF

clone size: -
D gene: -
J gene: TRBJ1-5
V gene: TRBV6-5
CDR3 DNA: TGTGCCAGCACCGTCGGGGGTTACGGCAATCAGCCCCAGCATTTT
CDR3 protein: CASTVGGYGNQPQHF

clone size: -
D gene: TRBD1
J gene: TRBJ2-5
V gene: TRBV7-9
CDR3 DNA: TGTGCCAGCAGCTCAGCAGGGGACAGGGAGTACTTC
CDR3 protein: CASSSAGDREYF

clone size: -
D gene: TRBD1
J gene: TRBJ2-5
V gene: TRBV7-9
CDR3 DNA: TGTGCCAGCAGCTTCGGGACAGGGGCCCAAGAGACCCAGTACTTC
CDR3 protein: CASSFGTGAQETQYF

clone size: -
D gene: -
J gene: TRBJ1-2
V gene: TRBV6-6
CDR3 DNA: TGTGCCAGCAGCTTACACACTAACTATGGCTACACCTTC
CDR3 protein: CASSLHTNYGYTF

clone size: -
D gene: TRBD1
J gene: TRBJ2-5
V gene: TRBV7-9
CDR3 DNA: TGTGCCAGCAGCCCGGACAGGGTAGCGCAAGAGACCCAGTACTTC
CDR3 protein: CASSPDRVAQETQYF

clone size: -
D gene: TRBD2
J gene: TRBJ2-7
V gene: TRBV6-2/TRBV6-3
CDR3 DNA: TGTGCCAGCAGTTTTGTAGCGGGAAACTACGAGCAGTACTTC
CDR3 protein: CASSFVAGNYEQYF

clone size: medium-sized
D gene: -
J gene: TRBJ2-2
V gene: TRBV18
CDR3 DNA: TGTGCCAGCTCACCACCGGCTGACACCGGGGAGCTGTTTTTT
CDR3 protein: CASSPPADTGELFF